This TCR beta chain comes out of a study of T cell changes during pregnancy in multiple sclerosis. Germline V gene data show CDR1 as SGHVS and CDR2 as FQNEAQ. After removal of 4 bases from V and 8 bases from J, the junction contained 3 bases not matched to a gene. The CDR3 is 15 residues long. Produced via immunoSEQ multiplex PCR; TCRdb's table is partial and in-frame only. The sample contains tens of thousands of clones, 92% of which appear only once. Material: CD8+ T cells from peripheral blood mononuclear cells, obtained in the third trimester of pregnancy. V usage is TRBV7-8 and J usage is TRBJ2-1, with 15 bases identical to TRBD2. The clonotype was recovered from a female donor in good health, enrolled as a control in a pregnancy study. Here the CDR3 DNA reads TGTGCCAGCAGCTCAAGGACTAGCGGGGGGGATGAGCAGTTCTTC. This translates into CASSSRTSGGDEQFF.